The present entry profiles one T cell receptor (beta chain) with its context. The antigen is unknown. The authors reverse transcribed all of the isolated RNA, so sequencing captured expressed TCRB transcripts. The assay was immunoSEQ multiplex PCR, and TCRdb's table has in-frame clones only and misses some. The table shows roughly 400,000 clones, with 9.6% occurring only once. This record belongs to a study of beta chain features in type 1 diabetes. Whole-study findings and limits: Across all four CD4+ subsets, people with type 1 diabetes showed modestly shorter TCRB CDR3s.

V gave up 0 bases and J gave up 4 bases, with 10 bases separating them. This CDR3 has 14 residues. Germline-derived CDR1 and CDR2 are SGHRS and YFSETQ. Sorting that relied on CD45RO/CCR7/CD25/CD127/CD95/CD27 yielded CD4+ naive, central memory, regulatory and stem cell-like memory cells. Sequences were obtained from central memory CD4+ T cells from blood. The rearrangement joins TRBV5-1 to TRBJ2-5, with D possibly matching TRBD2 (6 bases). The sequence came from a man in his thirties or forties with type 1 diabetes. The chain's CDR3 is CASSLVEGGETQYF. In nucleotides, the CDR3 is TGCGCCAGCAGCTTGGTCGAGGGAGGAGAGACCCAGTACTTC.